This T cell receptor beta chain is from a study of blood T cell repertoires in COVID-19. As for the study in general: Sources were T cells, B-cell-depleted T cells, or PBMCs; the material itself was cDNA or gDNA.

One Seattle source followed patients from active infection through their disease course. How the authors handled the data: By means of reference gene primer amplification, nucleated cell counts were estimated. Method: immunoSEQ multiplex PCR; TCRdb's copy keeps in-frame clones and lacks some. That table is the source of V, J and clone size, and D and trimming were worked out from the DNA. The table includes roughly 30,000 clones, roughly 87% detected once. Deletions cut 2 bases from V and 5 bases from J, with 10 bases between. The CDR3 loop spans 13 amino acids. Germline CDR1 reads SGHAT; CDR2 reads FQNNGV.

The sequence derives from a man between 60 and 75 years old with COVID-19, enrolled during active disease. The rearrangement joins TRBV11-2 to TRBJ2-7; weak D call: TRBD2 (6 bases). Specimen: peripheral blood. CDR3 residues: CASSLSGGNEQYF. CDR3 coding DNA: TGTGCCAGCAGCTTATCTGGGGGGAACGAGCAGTACTTC.